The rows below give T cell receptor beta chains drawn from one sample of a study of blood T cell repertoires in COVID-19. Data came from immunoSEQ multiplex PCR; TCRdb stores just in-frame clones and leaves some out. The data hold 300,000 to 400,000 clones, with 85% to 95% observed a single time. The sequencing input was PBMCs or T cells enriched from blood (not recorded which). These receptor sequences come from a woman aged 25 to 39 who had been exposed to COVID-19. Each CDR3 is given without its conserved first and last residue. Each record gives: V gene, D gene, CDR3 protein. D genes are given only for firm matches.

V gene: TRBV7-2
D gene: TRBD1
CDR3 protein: ASIVRGPLYNEQF

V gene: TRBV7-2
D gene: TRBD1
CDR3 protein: ASSPRQGSWETQY

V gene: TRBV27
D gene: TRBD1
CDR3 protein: ASSHTGGRRQPQH

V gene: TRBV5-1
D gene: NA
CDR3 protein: ASSLVVEADTQY

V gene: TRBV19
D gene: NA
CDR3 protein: ASPGWRTSGNTIY

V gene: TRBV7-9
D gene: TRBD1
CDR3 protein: ASSLGGRGRHTEAF

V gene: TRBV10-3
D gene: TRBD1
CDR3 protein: AISGGQGTNEKLF

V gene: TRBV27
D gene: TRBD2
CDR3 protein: ASRATSWMGETQY

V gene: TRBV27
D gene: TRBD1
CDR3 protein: ASRPYRGMNTEAF

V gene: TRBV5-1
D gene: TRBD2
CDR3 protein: ASSPPSGGIPDTQY

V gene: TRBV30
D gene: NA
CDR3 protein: ASKTGASYGYT

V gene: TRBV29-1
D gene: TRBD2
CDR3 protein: SVDRGDREQY

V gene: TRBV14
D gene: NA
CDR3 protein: ASSQNRAVNEKLF

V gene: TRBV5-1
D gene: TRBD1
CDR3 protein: ASSLVGGTGDAF

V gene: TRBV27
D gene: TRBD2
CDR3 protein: ASSTGLAGGPSTDTQY

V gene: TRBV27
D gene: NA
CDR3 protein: ASRDLTGFTNQPQH

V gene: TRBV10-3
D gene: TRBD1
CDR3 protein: ATHRDRHTDTQY

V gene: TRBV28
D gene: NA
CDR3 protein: ASTTMNYGYT

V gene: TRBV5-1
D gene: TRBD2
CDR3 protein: ASSLAGTRVYEQY

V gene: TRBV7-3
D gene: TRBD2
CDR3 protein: ASSSTLKRGGGTGELF

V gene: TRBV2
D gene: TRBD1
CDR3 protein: ASTEQGFGDTQY

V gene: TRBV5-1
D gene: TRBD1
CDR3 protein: ASSPRTGGDYGYT

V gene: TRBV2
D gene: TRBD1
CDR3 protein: ASQTGLNSPLH

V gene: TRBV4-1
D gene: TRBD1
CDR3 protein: ASSGGLRGRPGYT

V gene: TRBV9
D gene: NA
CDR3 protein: ASSVLTTDTQY

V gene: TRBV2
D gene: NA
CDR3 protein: ASSEAGRVQPQH

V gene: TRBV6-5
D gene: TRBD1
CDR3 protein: ASSYGAGTARRPQH

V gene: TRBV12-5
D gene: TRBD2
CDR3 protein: ASGLQSSGPDTDTQY

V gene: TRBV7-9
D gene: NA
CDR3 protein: ASSPPGGSGNTIY

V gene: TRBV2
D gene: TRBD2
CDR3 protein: ASSGLAGGETQY

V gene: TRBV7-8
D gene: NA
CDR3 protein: ASSSTAGQPNQPQH

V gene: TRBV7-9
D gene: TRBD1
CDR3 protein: ASSWGDRVNQPQH

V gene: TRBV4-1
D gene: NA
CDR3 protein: ASSQDLVRGPHGYT

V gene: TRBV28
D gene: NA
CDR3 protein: ASRQPGDREAF

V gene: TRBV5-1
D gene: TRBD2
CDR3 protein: ASSSGSGGDTQY

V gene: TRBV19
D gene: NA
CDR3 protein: ASSYRQDEQY

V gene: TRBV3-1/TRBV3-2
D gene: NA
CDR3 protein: ASSPPLGSGNTIY

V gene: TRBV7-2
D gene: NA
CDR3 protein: ASSLGGVYTGELF

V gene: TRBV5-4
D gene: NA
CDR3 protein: ASSLGQGKTTEAF

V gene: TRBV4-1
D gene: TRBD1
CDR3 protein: ASSAPGTGDGYT

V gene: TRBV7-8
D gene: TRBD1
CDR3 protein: ASSFRQGPGNTIY